The sequence of this T cell receptor (beta chain) was determined in a study of T cell changes during pregnancy in multiple sclerosis. Measured with immunoSEQ multiplex PCR; TCRdb has only the in-frame clones, and not every one. This sample has tens of thousands of clones; 75% to 95% occur once, and the top ten carry approximately 5.3%. CDR1 and CDR2 (germline): SGDLS, YYNGEE. V was clipped by 4 bases and J by 2 bases, with 12 bases between them. CDR3 length: 14 residues. J is TRBJ1-2 and V is TRBV9; unclear D gene. This receptor was taken from a female donor with multiple sclerosis, enrolled in a pregnancy study. The sequenced sample was CD8+ T cells from peripheral blood mononuclear cells, obtained before pregnancy. CDR3 coding DNA: TGTGCCAGCAGCCCGGGAGGAGGCAACTATGGCTACACCTTC. Encoded protein: CASSPGGGNYGYTF. Together with reference TRBV9 and TRBJ1-2, the CDR3 gives the full variable domain: DSGVTQTPKHLITATGQRVTLRCSPRSGDLSVYWYQQSLDQGLQFLIQYYNGEERAKGNILERFSAQQFPDLHSELNLSSLELGDSALYFCASSPGGGNYGYTFGSGTRLTVV.